Following are 25 T cell receptor beta chains from one sample sequenced in a study of shared clonotypes between healthy human individuals (dated by TCRdb to about 2020). Libraries were prepared through the immunoSEQ multiplex PCR assay. TCRdb re-hosts the immuneACCESS table, in-frame sequences only. Its copies lack some clones; in the studies checked, an unresolved V gene accounts for under half of them, and the cause for the rest is not known. Recorded for this sample are millions of clones; around nine tenths of them occurred a single time. The biggest ten clones account for more than 0.12% of the sample. Sequenced sample: naive CD4+ T cells sorted from blood. The sample's cell subset or site label, in plain terms: CD45RA+ positively selected. These TCRs come from a man younger than 35 in good health.

V and J are TRBV4-3 and TRBJ2-2; 10 nucleotides agree with TRBD1. Germline loops: CDR1 LGHNA, CDR2 YSLEER. The CDR3 is 18 amino acids. Unmatched junction bases numbered 10, after V lost 3 bases and J lost 3 bases. The CDR3 sequence is CASSQTGGALVHTGELFF. CDR3 in DNA: TGCGCCAGCAGCCAGACAGGGGGCGCTTTAGTCCACACCGGGGAGCTGTTTTTT.

This chain links TRBV5-6 with TRBJ1-2; D unresolved. The germline V gene has CDR1 SGHDT and CDR2 YYEEEE. The CDR3 runs to 15 residues. V lost 4 bases, J lost 0 bases, and 13 bases lay in between. In DNA, the CDR3 is TGTGCCAGCAGCCTCCCGGGAGGCCCTAACTATGGCTACACCTTC. Translation: CASSLPGGPNYGYTF.

This sequence joins TRBV6-1 and TRBJ2-7, with TRBD1 matching 9 bases. The CDR3 consists of 15 residues. Trimming cost V 6 bases and J 2 bases; bases outside gene matches: 8. The germline gives CDR1 MNHNS, CDR2 SASEGT. CDR3 protein: CASRTPDRGTYEQYF. The CDR3 DNA sequence: TGTGCCAGCAGAACCCCGGACAGGGGAACCTACGAGCAGTACTTC.

The rearrangement joins TRBV25-1 to TRBJ1-4; 7 nucleotides agree with TRBD1. CDR1 MGHDK and CDR2 SYGVNS come from the germline V gene. V was pared by 8 bases and J by 5 bases, with 2 bases of the junction left unmatched. This CDR3 has 12 amino acids. The CDR3 DNA reads as TGTGCCAGCGGGGACAGAAATGAAAAACTGTTTTTT. This encodes CASGDRNEKLFF.

The J gene is TRBJ1-2, the V gene TRBV19; tentatively, D is TRBD1 (5 bases). CDR1 LNHDA and CDR2 SQIVND come from the germline V gene (reference sequence). V lost 0 bases to trimming and J lost 12 bases, with 17 bases between them. This CDR3 contains 14 residues. The CDR3 reads CASSIDTTAKRNTF. DNA of the CDR3: TGTGCCAGTAGTATAGATACGACAGCTAAGAGAAACACCTTC. Supplemented by reference TRBV19 and TRBJ1-2, the full variable domain reads DGGITQSPKYLFRKEGQNVTLSCEQNLNHDAMYWYRQDPGQGLRLIYYSQIVNDFQKGDIAEGYSVSREKKESFPLTVTSAQKNPTAFYLCASSIDTTAKRNTFGSGTRLTVV.

The chain employs TRBV11-3 and TRBJ2-1, with a possible D match to TRBD1 (5 bases). Trimming removed 1 base at V and 7 bases at J, with 14 bases between. The CDR3 totals 15 residues. Germline V lookup: CDR1 SGHNT, CDR2 YENEEA. The CDR3 coding sequence is TGTGCCAGCAGCTTAGGGCCAGGGCTCAGGAATGAGCAGTTCTTC. Its protein product is CASSLGPGLRNEQFF.

The V gene is TRBV25-1, the J gene TRBJ1-1; unclear D gene. This CDR3 region has 13 residues. Germline values: CDR1 MGHDK, CDR2 SYGVNS. Between the trimmed V and J ends, which lost 7 bases and 0 bases, there was a span of 9 bases. DNA for the CDR3: TGTGCCAGCACAAACCTTCTGAACACTGAAGCTTTCTTT. Translation gives CASTNLLNTEAFF.

CDR3 amino acids: CASSPPDRGVYEQYF. In nucleotides, the CDR3 is TGCGCCAGCAGTCCACCTGACAGGGGGGTCTACGAGCAGTACTTC. This rearrangement joins TRBV4-1 to TRBJ2-7; TRBD1 matches 9 bases. Germline V gene data show CDR1 as MGHRA and CDR2 as YSYEKL. CDR3 size: 15 residues. The J segment lost 3 bases and the V segment lost 6 bases, leaving 9 bases of the junction unmatched.

This rearrangement joins TRBV10-3 to TRBJ2-7; D call uncertain. Germline V CDR1 and CDR2: ENHRY, SYGVKD. V was trimmed by 3 bases and J by 6 bases, leaving 12 bases between them. The CDR3 sequence is 13 residues long. The DNA for the CDR3 is TGTGCCATCAGTGACCTAGGAGTGAGCGAGCAGTACTTC. Translated: CAISDLGVSEQYF.

The V and J genes are TRBV29-1 and TRBJ2-5, with 7 bases identical to TRBD2. This CDR3 is 16 amino acids long. From germline, CDR1 is SQVTM and CDR2 ANQGSEA. The J segment lost 1 base and the V segment lost 3 bases, leaving 11 bases of the junction unmatched. DNA of the CDR3: TGCAGCGTTGACCGCGGGAGTGGGGTCAGCCAAGAGACCCAGTACTTC. This encodes CSVDRGSGVSQETQYF. The full variable domain, its missing parts supplied by reference TRBV29-1 and TRBJ2-5, is SAVISQKPSRDICQRGTSLTIQCQVDSQVTMMFWYRQQPGQSLTLIATANQGSEATYESGFVIDKFPISRPNLTFSTLTVSNMSPEDSSIYLCSVDRGSGVSQETQYFGPGTRLLVL.

J is TRBJ2-3 and V is TRBV29-1; D remains unclear. This CDR3 region has 15 residues. V was cut by 6 bases and J by 0 bases, with 16 bases left in between. Germline V gene sequence: CDR1 SQVTM, CDR2 ANQGSEA. The CDR3 nucleotides read TGCAGCGTGGGGAATTCGGGTGGGAGCACAGATACGCAGTATTTT. This codes for CSVGNSGGSTDTQYF.

V and J are TRBV5-1 and TRBJ1-2; perhaps TRBD1 as D (5 bases). This CDR3 is 15 amino acids long. Trimming left V 7 bases short and J 0 bases short, with 16 bases between. The germline V gene has CDR1 SGHRS and CDR2 YFSETQ. CDR3 sequence: CASPFIGAANYGYTF. For the CDR3, the DNA is TGCGCCAGCCCCTTCATCGGGGCGGCTAACTATGGCTACACCTTC. Combining the CDR3 with reference TRBV5-1 and TRBJ1-2 gives the whole variable domain KAGVTQTPRYLIKTRGQQVTLSCSPISGHRSVSWYQQTPGQGLQFLFEYFSETQRNKGNFPGRFSGRQFSNSRSEMNVSTLELGDSALYLCASPFIGAANYGYTFGSGTRLTVV.

The rearrangement links TRBV12-5 to TRBJ1-2; D call uncertain. Germline V gene data show CDR1 as LGHNT and CDR2 as FRNRAP. Trimming stripped 4 bases from V and 2 bases from J, with 11 bases between. This CDR3 region has 14 residues. The CDR3 DNA reads TGTGCTAGTGGTTGGGCAGCCAGAAACTATGGCTACACCTTC. Translating it yields CASGWAARNYGYTF. Looking up the rest from reference TRBV12-5 and TRBJ1-2 gives the full variable domain: DARVTQTPRHKVTEMGQEVTMRCQPILGHNTVFWYRQTMMQGLELLAYFRNRAPLDDSGMPKDRFSAEMPDATLATLKIQPSEPRDSAVYFCASGWAARNYGYTFGSGTRLTVV.

As concerns this clone: This sample also contains other DNA sequences that code for the same CDR3. This chain uses TRBV6-5 with TRBJ2-7, with D perhaps being TRBD1 or TRBD2 (5 bases each). The CDR3 has 11 amino acids. V shed 7 bases and J shed 4 bases, with 8 bases lying between them. The germline gives CDR1 MNHEY, CDR2 SVGAGI. The CDR3: CASTGAYEQYF. DNA of the CDR3: TGTGCCAGCACCGGGGCTTACGAGCAGTACTTC.

The V gene is TRBV6-6, the J gene TRBJ1-2; TRBD1 matches 8 bases. Germline CDR1 reads MNHNY; CDR2 reads SVGAGI (reference sequence). V lost 4 bases to trimming and J lost 7 bases; unmatched junction nucleotides: 5. CDR3 length: 13 amino acids. This CDR3 reads CASSSGGAGGYTF. The CDR3 nucleotides read TGTGCCAGCAGTTCAGGGGGCGCCGGTGGCTACACCTTC.

J is TRBJ2-2 and V is TRBV2, with 9 bases lining up with TRBD1. The CDR3 totals 17 residues. Trimming cost V 1 base and J 6 bases; bases outside gene matches: 9. CDR1 is SNHLY, CDR2 FYNNEI, per germline. CDR3 residues: CASSEGGTGFMSGELFF. CDR3 sequence (DNA): TGTGCCAGCAGTGAAGGGGGGACAGGGTTTATGTCCGGGGAGCTGTTTTTT.

The rearrangement uses TRBV9 and TRBJ2-7; a possible D gene is TRBD2 (6 bases). The germline V gene encodes CDR1 SGDLS and CDR2 YYNGEE. The CDR3 is made up of 14 amino acids. Trimming took 2 bases from V and 5 from J, leaving 14 bases between them. In DNA form, the CDR3 reads TGTGCCAGCAGCGTTTTGGGGGGAGCCAACGAGCAGTACTTC. Amino acids: CASSVLGGANEQYF.

This rearrangement joins TRBV11-3 to TRBJ2-6; a possible D gene is TRBD2 (6 bases). The germline CDR1 and CDR2 sequences are SGHNT and YENEEA. With 4 bases removed from V and 1 base from J, the gap between germline ends came to 8 bases. The CDR3 loop spans 15 amino acids. CDR3 region: CASSSGGSGANVLTF. The CDR3 DNA sequence: TGTGCCAGCAGCTCTGGGGGGTCTGGGGCCAACGTCCTGACTTTC.

The rearrangement joins TRBV15 to TRBJ2-7, with D unclear. Trimming removed 0 bases from V and 5 bases from J, with 14 bases in between. Germline V CDR1 and CDR2: LNHNV, YYDKDF (reference sequence). CDR3 length: 15 amino acids. The chain's CDR3 is CATSRDSTQADEQYF. The DNA for the CDR3 is TGTGCCACCAGCAGAGATAGCACCCAAGCAGACGAGCAGTACTTC.

The V gene is TRBV2, the J gene TRBJ2-2; D is uncertain. The germline V gene has CDR1 SNHLY and CDR2 FYNNEI. The CDR3 length is 13 residues. The V gene lost 8 bases and the J gene lost 1 base, with 8 bases spanning the gap. Here the CDR3 DNA reads TGTGCCAGCCGGGCCCTGAACACCGGGGAGCTGTTTTTT. Translated, it gives CASRALNTGELFF.

CDR3 in DNA: TGTGCCAGTACCTCGGGACAGGGAAGTGAGCAGTTCTTC. Its translation: CASTSGQGSEQFF. This chain connects TRBV19 to TRBJ2-1; 9 bases map to TRBD1. Germline CDR1 reads LNHDA; CDR2 reads SQIVND (reference sequence). V lost 7 bases to trimming and J lost 9 bases; unmatched junction nucleotides: 7. This CDR3 has 13 amino acids.

The chain links TRBV4-1 to TRBJ1-2, with a possible D match to TRBD1 (5 bases). This CDR3 is 15 amino acids long. Germline V lookup: CDR1 MGHRA, CDR2 YSYEKL. Trimming cost V 0 bases and J 8 bases, with 16 bases left between them. This CDR3 is CASSQDLGPSSGYTF. CDR3 coding DNA: TGCGCCAGCAGCCAAGATTTGGGACCGTCATCAGGCTACACCTTC.

This sequence joins TRBV27 and TRBJ2-2, with unresolved D. Per germline, CDR1 MNHEY and CDR2 SMNVEV (reference sequence). CDR3 size: 13 residues. Trimming shortened V by 1 base and J by 7 bases, and 7 bases separated the two germline ends. CDR3 in amino acids: CASSLWRNGELFF. The CDR3 DNA reads TGTGCCAGCAGTTTATGGCGGAACGGGGAGCTGTTTTTT.

In this sample, this clone turned up once. The chain carries TRBV6-5 and TRBJ1-3, with 7 bases identical to TRBD1. The CDR3 covers 14 residues. The junction had 6 bases not matched to a gene; V was cut back by 7 bases and J by 3 bases. Looked up from germline, CDR1 is MNHEY and CDR2 is SVGAGI. The DNA for the CDR3 is TGTGCCAGCACTGAAGGACAGGTTGGAAACACCATATATTTT. Encoded protein: CASTEGQVGNTIYF.

This chain joins TRBV5-5 and TRBJ1-2; D is unresolved. The CDR3 is 13 amino acids. The germline V gene has CDR1 SGHKS and CDR2 YYEKEE (reference sequence). V lost 4 bases and J 6 bases, leaving 13 bases between the germline ends. The CDR3 DNA sequence: TGTGCCAGCAGCCGCATCGGGGAAGATGGCTACACCTTC. This translates into CASSRIGEDGYTF.